This T cell receptor (beta chain) appears in the sequencing data of a study of shared T cell receptors in the human thymus. CDR3 size: 17 residues. V lost 0 bases and J 1 base, leaving 15 bases between the germline ends. CDR1 is LNHNV, CDR2 YYDKDF, per germline (reference sequence). Data came from immunoSEQ multiplex PCR; TCRdb stores just in-frame clones and leaves some out. Here the sample spans hundreds of thousands of clones, 80% to 90% being singletons. The data were also submitted as part of a second study, on human thymus T cells. That study reports: Donors were healthy Finnish babies undergoing corrective operations for congenital heart defects. Corrective heart surgery yielded the resections from which the thymus tissue came. It looked as if thymic and blood repertoires used V and J genes in a biased way. Thymic repertoires overlap heavily among unrelated individuals, related research has reported.

This receptor was taken from a boy younger than two with a congenital heart defect. V is TRBV15 and J is TRBJ2-5, with D tentatively TRBD1 (6 bases). Sequenced material: thymocytes. The CDR3 DNA reads TGTGCCACCAGCAGAGAAACCTGGGGGCTCCTCCAAGAGACCCAGTACTTC. Translation: CATSRETWGLLQETQYF. The whole variable domain, filled in from reference TRBV15 and TRBJ2-5, reads DAMVIQNPRYQVTQFGKPVTLSCSQTLNHNVMYWYQQKSSQAPKLLFHYYDKDFNNEADTPDNFQSRRPNTSFCFLDIRSPGLGDTAMYLCATSRETWGLLQETQYFGPGTRLLVL.